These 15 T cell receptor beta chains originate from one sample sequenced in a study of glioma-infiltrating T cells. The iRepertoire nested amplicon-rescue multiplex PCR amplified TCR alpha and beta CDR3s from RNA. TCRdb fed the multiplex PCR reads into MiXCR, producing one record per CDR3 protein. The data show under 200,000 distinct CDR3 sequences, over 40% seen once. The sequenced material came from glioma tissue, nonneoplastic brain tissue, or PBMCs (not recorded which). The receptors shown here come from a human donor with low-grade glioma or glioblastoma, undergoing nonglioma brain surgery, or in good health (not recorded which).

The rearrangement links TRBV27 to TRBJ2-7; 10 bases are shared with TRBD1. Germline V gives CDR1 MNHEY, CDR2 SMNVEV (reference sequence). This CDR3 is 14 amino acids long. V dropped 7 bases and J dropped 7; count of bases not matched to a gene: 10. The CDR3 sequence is CASNSGTGALEQYF. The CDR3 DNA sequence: TGTGCCAGCAATTCCGGGACAGGGGCGCTTGAGCAGTACTTC.

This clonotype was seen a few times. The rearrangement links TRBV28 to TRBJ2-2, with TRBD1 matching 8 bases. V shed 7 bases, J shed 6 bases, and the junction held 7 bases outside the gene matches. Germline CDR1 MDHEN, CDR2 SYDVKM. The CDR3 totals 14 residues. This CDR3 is CASTIQGAPGELFF. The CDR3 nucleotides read TGTGCCAGCACTATCCAGGGGGCGCCCGGGGAGCTGTTTTTT.

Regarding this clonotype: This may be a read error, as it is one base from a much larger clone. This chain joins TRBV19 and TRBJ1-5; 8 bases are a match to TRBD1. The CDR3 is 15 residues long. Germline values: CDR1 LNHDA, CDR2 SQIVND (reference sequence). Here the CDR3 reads CASSIGRTGYQPEHF. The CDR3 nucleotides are TGTGCCAGTAGTATAGGTCGGACAGGGTATCAGCCCGAGCATTTT.

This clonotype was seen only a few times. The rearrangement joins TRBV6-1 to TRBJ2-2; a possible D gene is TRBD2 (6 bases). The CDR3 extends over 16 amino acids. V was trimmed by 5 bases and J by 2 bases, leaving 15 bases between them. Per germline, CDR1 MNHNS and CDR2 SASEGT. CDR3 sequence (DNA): TGTGCCAGCAGTTATCAAGGCGGGATCAACACCGGGGAGCTGTTTTTT. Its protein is CASSYQGGINTGELFF.

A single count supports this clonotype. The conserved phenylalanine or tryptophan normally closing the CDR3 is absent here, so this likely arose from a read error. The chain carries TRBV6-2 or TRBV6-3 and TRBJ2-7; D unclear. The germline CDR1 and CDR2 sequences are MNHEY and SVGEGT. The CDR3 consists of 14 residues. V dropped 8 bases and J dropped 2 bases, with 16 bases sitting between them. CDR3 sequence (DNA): TGTGCCAGCCTGGGGTCTTTAATACCCTACGAGCAGTACTCC. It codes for CASLGSLIPYEQYS.

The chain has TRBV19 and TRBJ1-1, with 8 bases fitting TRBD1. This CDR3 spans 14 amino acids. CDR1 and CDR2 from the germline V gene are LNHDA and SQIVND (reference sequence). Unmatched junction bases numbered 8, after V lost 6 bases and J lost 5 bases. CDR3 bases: TGTGCCAGTAGCCTTGTCGGGACAGGTACTGAAGCTTTCTTT. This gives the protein CASSLVGTGTEAFF.

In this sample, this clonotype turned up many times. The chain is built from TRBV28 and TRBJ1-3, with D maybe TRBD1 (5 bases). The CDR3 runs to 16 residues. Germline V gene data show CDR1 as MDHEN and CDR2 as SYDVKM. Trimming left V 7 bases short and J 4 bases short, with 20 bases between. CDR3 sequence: CASTPRGGEGGNTIYF. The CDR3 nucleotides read TGTGCCAGCACCCCTCGTGGGGGGGAGGGAGGAAACACCATATATTTT.

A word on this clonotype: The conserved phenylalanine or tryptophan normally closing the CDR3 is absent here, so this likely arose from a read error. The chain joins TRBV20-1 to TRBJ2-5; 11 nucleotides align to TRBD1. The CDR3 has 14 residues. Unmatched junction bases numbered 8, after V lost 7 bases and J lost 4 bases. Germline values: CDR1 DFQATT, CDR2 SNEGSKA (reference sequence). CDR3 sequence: CSEGQGAILETQYL. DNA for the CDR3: TGCAGTGAAGGACAGGGGGCTATATTAGAGACCCAGTACTTA.

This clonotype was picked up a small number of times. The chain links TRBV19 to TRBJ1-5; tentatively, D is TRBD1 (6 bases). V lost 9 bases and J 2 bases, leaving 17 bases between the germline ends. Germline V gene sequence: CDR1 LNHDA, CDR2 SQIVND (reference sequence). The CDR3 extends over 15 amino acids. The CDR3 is CASQGGGRGNQPQHF. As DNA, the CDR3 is TGTGCCAGCCAAGGGGGGGGAAGAGGCAATCAGCCCCAGCATTTT. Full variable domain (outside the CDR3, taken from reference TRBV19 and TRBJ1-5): DGGITQSPKYLFRKEGQNVTLSCEQNLNHDAMYWYRQDPGQGLRLIYYSQIVNDFQKGDIAEGYSVSREKKESFPLTVTSAQKNPTAFYLCASQGGGRGNQPQHFGDGTRLSIL.

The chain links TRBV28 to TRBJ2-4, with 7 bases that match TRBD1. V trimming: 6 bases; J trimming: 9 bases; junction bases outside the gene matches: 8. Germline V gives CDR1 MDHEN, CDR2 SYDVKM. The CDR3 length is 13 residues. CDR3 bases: TGTGCCAGCAGAGAGGGGGCGAGTAGCATTCAGTACTTC. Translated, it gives CASREGASSIQYF.

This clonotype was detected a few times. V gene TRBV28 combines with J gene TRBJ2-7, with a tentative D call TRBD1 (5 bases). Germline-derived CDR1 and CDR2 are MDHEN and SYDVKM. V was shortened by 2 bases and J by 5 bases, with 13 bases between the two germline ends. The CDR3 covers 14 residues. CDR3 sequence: CASSLGGAGDEQYF. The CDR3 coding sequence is TGTGCCAGCAGTTTAGGTGGGGCTGGGGACGAGCAGTACTTC.

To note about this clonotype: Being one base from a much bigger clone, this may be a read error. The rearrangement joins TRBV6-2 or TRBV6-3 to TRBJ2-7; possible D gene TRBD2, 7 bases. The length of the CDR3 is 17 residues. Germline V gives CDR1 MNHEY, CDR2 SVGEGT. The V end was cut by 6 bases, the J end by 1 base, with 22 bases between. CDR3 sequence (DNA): TGTGCCAGCAGGCCTGGGAATAGGGGGGAGGGGTCCTACGAGCAGTACTTC. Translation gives CASRPGNRGEGSYEQYF.

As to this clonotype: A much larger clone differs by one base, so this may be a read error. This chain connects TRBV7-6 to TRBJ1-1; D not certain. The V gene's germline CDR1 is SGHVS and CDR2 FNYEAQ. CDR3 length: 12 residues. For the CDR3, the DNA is TGTTCCAGCAGCTTACCTGGACTGGAAGCTTTCTTT. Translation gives CSSSLPGLEAFF. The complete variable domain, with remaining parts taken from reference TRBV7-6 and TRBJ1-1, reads GAGVSQSPRYKVTKRGQDVALRCDPISGHVSLYWYRQALGQGPEFLTYFNYEAQQDKSGLPNDRFSAERPEGSISTLTIQRTEQRDSAMYRCSSSLPGLEAFFGQGTRLTVV.

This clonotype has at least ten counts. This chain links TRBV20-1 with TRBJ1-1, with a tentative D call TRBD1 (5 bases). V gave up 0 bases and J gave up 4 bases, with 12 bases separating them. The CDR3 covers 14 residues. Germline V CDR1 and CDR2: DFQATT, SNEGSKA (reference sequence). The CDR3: CSAREGREGTEAFF. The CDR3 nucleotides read TGCAGTGCTAGAGAGGGACGAGAGGGCACTGAAGCTTTCTTT.

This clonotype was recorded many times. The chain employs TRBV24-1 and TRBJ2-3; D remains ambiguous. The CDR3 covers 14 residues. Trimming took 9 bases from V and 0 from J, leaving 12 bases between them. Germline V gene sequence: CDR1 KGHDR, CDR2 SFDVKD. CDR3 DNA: TGTGCCACCGGTGCTAGATCTAGCACAGATACGCAGTATTTT. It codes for CATGARSSTDTQYF.